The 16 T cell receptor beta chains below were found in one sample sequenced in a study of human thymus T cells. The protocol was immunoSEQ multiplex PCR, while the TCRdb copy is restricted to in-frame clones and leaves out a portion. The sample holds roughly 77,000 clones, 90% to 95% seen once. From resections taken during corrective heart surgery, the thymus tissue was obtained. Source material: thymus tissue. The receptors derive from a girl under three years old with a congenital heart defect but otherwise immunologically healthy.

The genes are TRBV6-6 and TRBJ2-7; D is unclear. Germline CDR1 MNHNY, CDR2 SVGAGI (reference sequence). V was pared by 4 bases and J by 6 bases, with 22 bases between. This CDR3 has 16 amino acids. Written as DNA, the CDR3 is TGTGCCAGCAGTTCTTCCCAACCCTCCGTCCTCTCCGAGCAGTACTTC. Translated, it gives CASSSSQPSVLSEQYF.

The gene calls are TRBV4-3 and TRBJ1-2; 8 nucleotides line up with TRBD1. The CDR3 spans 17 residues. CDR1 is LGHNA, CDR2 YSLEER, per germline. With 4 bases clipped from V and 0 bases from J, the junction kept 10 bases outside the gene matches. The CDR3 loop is CASSPGDRPGSNYGYTF. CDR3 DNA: TGCGCCAGCAGCCCTGGGGACAGGCCAGGTTCTAACTATGGCTACACCTTC.

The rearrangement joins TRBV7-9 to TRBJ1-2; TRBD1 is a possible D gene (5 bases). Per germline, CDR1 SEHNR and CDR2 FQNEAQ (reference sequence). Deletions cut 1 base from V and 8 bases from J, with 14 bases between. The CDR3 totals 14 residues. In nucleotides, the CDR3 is TGTGCCAGCAGCTTAGGTGCGGGGGAAATAGGCTACACCTTC. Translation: CASSLGAGEIGYTF.

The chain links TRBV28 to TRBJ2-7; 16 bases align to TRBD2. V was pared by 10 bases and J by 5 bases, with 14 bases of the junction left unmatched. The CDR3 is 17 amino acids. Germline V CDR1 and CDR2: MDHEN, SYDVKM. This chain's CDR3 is CATHAGLAGGYQDEQYF. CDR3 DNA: TGTGCCACTCACGCGGGACTAGCGGGGGGGTATCAGGACGAGCAGTACTTC. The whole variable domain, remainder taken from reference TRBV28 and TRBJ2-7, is DVKVTQSSRYLVKRTGEKVFLECVQDMDHENMFWYRQDPGLGLRLIYFSYDVKMKEKGDIPEGYSVSREKKERFSLILESASTNQTSMYLCATHAGLAGGYQDEQYFGPGTRLTVT.

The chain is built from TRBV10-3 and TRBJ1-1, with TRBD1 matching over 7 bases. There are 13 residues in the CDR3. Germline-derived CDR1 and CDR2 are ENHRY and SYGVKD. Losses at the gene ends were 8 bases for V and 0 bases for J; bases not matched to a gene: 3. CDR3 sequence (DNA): TGTGCCATCGGAGGGACAGTGAACACTGAAGCTTTCTTT. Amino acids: CAIGGTVNTEAFF.

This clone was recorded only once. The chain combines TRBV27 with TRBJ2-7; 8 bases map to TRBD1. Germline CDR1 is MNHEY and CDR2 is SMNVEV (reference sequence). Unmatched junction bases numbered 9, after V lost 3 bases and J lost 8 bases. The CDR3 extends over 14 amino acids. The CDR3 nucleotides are TGTGCCAGCAGTTTCCAGGACAGGGCTTTTAAGCAGTACTTC. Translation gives CASSFQDRAFKQYF.

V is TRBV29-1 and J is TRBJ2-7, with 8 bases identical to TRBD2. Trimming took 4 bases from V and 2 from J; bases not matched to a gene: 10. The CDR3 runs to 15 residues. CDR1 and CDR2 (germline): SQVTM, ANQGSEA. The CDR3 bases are TGCAGCGTTGTCATAGCACGGGGGGGGACCTACGAGCAGTACTTC. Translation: CSVVIARGGTYEQYF.

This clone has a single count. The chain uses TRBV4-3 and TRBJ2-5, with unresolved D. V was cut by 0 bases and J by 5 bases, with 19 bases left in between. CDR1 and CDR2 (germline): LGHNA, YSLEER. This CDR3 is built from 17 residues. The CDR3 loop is CASSQDLRRRPRETQYF. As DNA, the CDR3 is TGCGCCAGCAGCCAAGATCTTAGGCGGCGCCCCCGGGAGACCCAGTACTTC.

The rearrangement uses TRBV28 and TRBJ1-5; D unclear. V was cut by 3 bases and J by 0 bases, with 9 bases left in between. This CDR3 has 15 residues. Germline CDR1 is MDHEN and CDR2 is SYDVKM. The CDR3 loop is CASSFSDYSNQPQHF. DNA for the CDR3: TGTGCCAGCAGTTTCTCAGACTATAGCAATCAGCCCCAGCATTTT.

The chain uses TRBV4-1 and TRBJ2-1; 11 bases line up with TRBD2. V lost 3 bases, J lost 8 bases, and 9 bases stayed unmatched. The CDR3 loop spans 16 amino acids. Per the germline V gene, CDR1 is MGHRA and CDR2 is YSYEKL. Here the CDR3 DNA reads TGCGCCAGCAGCCACGAAACTAGCGGGAGCCCCGATGAGCAGTTCTTC. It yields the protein CASSHETSGSPDEQFF.

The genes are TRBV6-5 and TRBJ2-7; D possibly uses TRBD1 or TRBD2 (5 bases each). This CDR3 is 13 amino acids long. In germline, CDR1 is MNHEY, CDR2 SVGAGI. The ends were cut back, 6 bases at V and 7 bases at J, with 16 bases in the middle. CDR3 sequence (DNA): TGTGCCAGCAGGGGGGACCCTCCGGGAGAGCAGTACTTC. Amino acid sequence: CASRGDPPGEQYF.

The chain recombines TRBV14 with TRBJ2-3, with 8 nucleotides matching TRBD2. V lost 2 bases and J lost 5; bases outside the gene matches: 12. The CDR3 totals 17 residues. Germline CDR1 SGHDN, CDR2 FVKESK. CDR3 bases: TGTGCCAGCAGCCAATCGGGAGCGGGAGTCCATCTAGATACGCAGTATTTT. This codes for CASSQSGAGVHLDTQYF.

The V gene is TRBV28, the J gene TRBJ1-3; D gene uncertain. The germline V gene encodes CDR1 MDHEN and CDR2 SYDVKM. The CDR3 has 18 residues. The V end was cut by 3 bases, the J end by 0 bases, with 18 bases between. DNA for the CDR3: TGTGCCAGCAGTTTTTCTTCCCCTCCGGGCCACTCTGGAAACACCATATATTTT. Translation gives CASSFSSPPGHSGNTIYF.

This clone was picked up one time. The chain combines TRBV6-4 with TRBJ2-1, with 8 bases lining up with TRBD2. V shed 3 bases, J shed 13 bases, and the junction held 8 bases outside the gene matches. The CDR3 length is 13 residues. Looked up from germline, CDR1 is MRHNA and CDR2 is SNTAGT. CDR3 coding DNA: TGTGCCAGCAGTGATGAGCGGGGACTAGGACAGTTCTTC. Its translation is CASSDERGLGQFF.

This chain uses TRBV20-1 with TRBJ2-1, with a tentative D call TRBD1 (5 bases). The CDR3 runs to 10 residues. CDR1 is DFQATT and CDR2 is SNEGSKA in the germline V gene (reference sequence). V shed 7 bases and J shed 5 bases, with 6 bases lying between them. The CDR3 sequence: CSGRDNEQFF. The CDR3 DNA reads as TGCAGTGGCAGGGACAATGAGCAGTTCTTC.

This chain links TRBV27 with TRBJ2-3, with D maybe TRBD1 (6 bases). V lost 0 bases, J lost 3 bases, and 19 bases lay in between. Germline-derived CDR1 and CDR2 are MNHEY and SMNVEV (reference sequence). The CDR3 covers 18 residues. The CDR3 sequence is CASSLSQGLQGSTDTQYF. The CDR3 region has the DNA TGTGCCAGCAGTTTATCCCAGGGCCTACAGGGAAGTACAGATACGCAGTATTTT.